A selection of T cell receptor beta chains follows, all from one sample in a study of blood T cell repertoires in COVID-19. Method: immunoSEQ multiplex PCR; TCRdb's copy keeps in-frame clones and lacks some. Among 250,000 to 300,000 clones, roughly 93% were seen once, and the ten largest hold 2.3%. The specimen sequenced was PBMCs or T cells enriched from blood (not recorded which). All receptors come from a woman aged 40 to 49 with acute COVID-19. Both conserved end residues are part of each CDR3. A D gene is named only where the DNA matches it firmly. The size of a clone is reported for some rows only, either as once, few or many, or as a class for expanded clones.

V	D	J	size	CDR3	DNA
TRBV9	.	TRBJ1-4	.	CASSGGQATNEKLFF	TGTGCCAGCAGCGGAGGACAAGCAACTAATGAAAAACTGTTTTTT
TRBV5-1	.	TRBJ2-3	.	CASSLGLADTQYF	TGCGCCAGCAGCTTGGGACTAGCAGATACGCAGTATTTT
TRBV21-1	.	TRBJ2-5	.	CASSLGQSQETQYF	TGTGCCAGCAGTTTGGGACAGTCACAAGAGACCCAGTACTTC
TRBV7-3	TRBD2	TRBJ2-3	.	CASSSASGGTDTQYF	TGTGCCAGCAGCTCGGCTAGCGGGGGCACAGATACGCAGTATTTT
TRBV19	TRBD2	TRBJ2-3	once	CASSIEGLQQADTQYF	TGTGCCAGTAGTATAGAGGGACTACAGCAGGCAGATACGCAGTATTTT
TRBV4-2	TRBD1	TRBJ1-4	once	CASSQEPGQAFEKLFF	TGTGCCAGCAGCCAAGAACCGGGACAGGCTTTTGAAAAACTGTTTTTT
TRBV29-1	TRBD1	TRBJ2-3	.	CSTNRGPADTQYF	TGCAGCACCAACAGGGGGCCGGCAGATACGCAGTATTTT
TRBV4-2	TRBD1	TRBJ1-2	.	CASSQGGTGANYGYTF	TGTGCCAGCAGCCAAGGCGGGACAGGAGCTAACTATGGCTACACCTTC
TRBV29-1	.	TRBJ1-1	.	CSVEERGKPEAFF	TGCAGCGTTGAAGAAAGAGGGAAGCCTGAAGCTTTCTTT
TRBV19	.	TRBJ2-1	.	CASRHMDWRWDEQFF	TGTGCCAGTAGACATATGGACTGGCGGTGGGATGAGCAGTTCTTC
TRBV28	.	TRBJ1-2	.	CASSWTADYGYTF	TGTGCCAGCAGTTGGACAGCAGATTATGGCTACACCTTC
TRBV7-9	TRBD2	TRBJ2-7	.	CASSLVGTGTSEQYF	TGTGCCAGCAGCTTAGTCGGAACAGGGACTAGCGAGCAGTACTTC
TRBV11-2	TRBD2	TRBJ2-3	.	CASSLGLAGSTDTQYF	TGTGCCAGCAGCTTAGGGCTAGCGGGAAGCACAGATACGCAGTATTTT
TRBV13	TRBD1	TRBJ2-3	.	CASSLVGTGANTDTQYF	TGTGCCAGCAGCTTAGTCGGGACAGGGGCAAACACAGATACGCAGTATTTT
TRBV29-1	TRBD1	TRBJ1-2	.	CSVDFRGQGYGYTF	TGCAGCGTTGATTTTCGGGGACAGGGCTATGGCTACACCTTC
TRBV11-3	.	TRBJ2-4	.	CASSLGGFGMSNIQYF	TGTGCCAGCAGCTTAGGAGGGTTCGGGATGTCGAACATTCAGTACTTC
TRBV28	.	TRBJ2-7	.	CASSTRQTYEQYF	TGTGCCAGCAGTACCAGACAAACCTACGAGCAGTACTTC
TRBV7-8	TRBD1	TRBJ1-4	.	CASSSWTGINEKLFF	TGTGCCAGCAGCTCATGGACAGGGATTAATGAAAAACTGTTTTTT
TRBV15	.	TRBJ1-4	.	CATSSRGGNEKLFF	TGTGCCACCAGCTCTAGGGGGGGCAATGAAAAACTGTTTTTT
TRBV19	TRBD2	TRBJ2-2	.	CASSISGGRATGELFF	TGTGCCAGTAGTATCTCGGGCGGGAGAGCCACCGGGGAGCTGTTTTTT
TRBV11-1	TRBD1	TRBJ1-4	.	CASSAGQRNEKLFF	TGTGCCAGCAGCGCGGGACAGCGTAATGAAAAACTGTTTTTT
TRBV14	TRBD1	TRBJ1-1	.	CASSPDRGLGTEAFF	TGTGCCAGCAGCCCGGACAGGGGGCTTGGTACTGAAGCTTTCTTT
TRBV24-1	.	TRBJ1-2	.	CATSASYGYTF	TGTGCCACCAGCGCCAGCTATGGCTACACCTTC
TRBV7-9	TRBD1	TRBJ2-7	.	CASSLAGTGGFGEQYF	TGTGCCAGCAGCTTAGCCGGGACAGGGGGCTTTGGCGAGCAGTACTTC
TRBV18	TRBD1	TRBJ2-1	.	CASSPGQGIYNEQFF	TGTGCCAGCTCACCCGGACAGGGTATCTACAATGAGCAGTTCTTC
TRBV7-8	TRBD1	TRBJ1-5	.	CASSGQAGYSNQPQHF	TGTGCCAGCTCGGGACAGGCCGGATATAGCAATCAGCCCCAGCATTTT
TRBV30	TRBD1	TRBJ2-4	.	CAWEKRGQGYIQYF	TGTGCCTGGGAGAAAAGGGGACAGGGGTACATTCAGTACTTC
TRBV30	.	TRBJ1-6	.	CAWTPSPDSPLHF	TGTGCCTGGACCCCTAGCCCCGATTCACCCCTCCACTTT
TRBV11-2	.	TRBJ2-3	.	CASSLVGRHTDTQYF	TGTGCCAGCAGCTTGGTTGGGAGGCACACAGATACGCAGTATTTT
TRBV5-4	.	TRBJ1-6	.	CASSKDSHPGTPLHF	TGTGCCAGCAGCAAGGACAGCCACCCGGGTACACCCCTCCACTTT
TRBV30	TRBD1	TRBJ1-6	.	CAWSVLQPTGSSPLHF	TGTGCCTGGAGTGTACTCCAGCCGACAGGGAGTTCACCCCTCCACTTT
TRBV2	TRBD1	TRBJ1-2	.	CASSDTGVSGYTF	TGTGCCAGCAGCGATACAGGGGTCAGCGGCTACACCTTC
TRBV19	.	TRBJ1-4	once	CASSPLGLSTTNEKLFF	TGTGCCAGTAGTCCTCTGGGGCTCAGCACAACTAATGAAAAACTGTTTTTT
TRBV5-1	.	TRBJ1-1	.	CASSPTNTEAFF	TGCGCCAGCAGCCCTACGAACACTGAAGCTTTCTTT
TRBV20-1	.	TRBJ1-1	.	CSASRGTEAFF	TGCAGTGCTAGCCGGGGTACTGAAGCTTTCTTT
TRBV30	TRBD1	TRBJ1-5	few	CAWSIQGGNQPQHF	TGTGCCTGGAGCATACAGGGGGGGAATCAGCCCCAGCATTTT
TRBV3-1/TRBV3-2	TRBD1	TRBJ1-2	.	CASSQDLSRTGGVGNGYTF	TGTGCCAGCAGCCAAGATTTAAGTCGGACAGGGGGCGTCGGGAATGGCTACACCTTC
TRBV4-1	.	TRBJ2-6	.	CASSLSGSGANVLTF	TGCGCCAGCAGCCTGTCCGGGTCCGGGGCCAACGTCCTGACTTTC
TRBV7-2	.	TRBJ2-3	.	CASSVTFAGGRPSTDTQYF	TGTGCCAGCAGCGTTACGTTTGCCGGGGGGCGCCCTAGCACAGATACGCAGTATTTT
TRBV10-3	.	TRBJ2-7	.	CAISEGLEDEQYF	TGTGCCATCAGTGAGGGTCTGGAGGACGAGCAGTACTTC
TRBV7-6	TRBD1	TRBJ1-6	.	CASSLAWTGNSPLHF	TGTGCCAGCAGCTTAGCGTGGACAGGCAATTCACCCCTCCACTTT